What follows are 18 T cell receptor beta chains derived from one specimen sequenced in a study of blood T cells in healthy people across ages. A sample-barcoded 5' primer and a J-beta primer mix were used in a second PCR of about 7 to 12 cycles. TCRdb used MiXCR to reprocess the 5' RACE reads, holding one entry per CDR3 protein. The data hold 700,000 to 850,000 distinct CDR3 sequences, with around 36% observed a single time. Sequencing was done on a sample of blood. All receptors come from a man between 18 and 29 years old in good health.

This clonotype was seen more than once but under ten times. The chain joins TRBV3-1 to TRBJ2-7, with D maybe TRBD1 (6 bases). V lost 4 bases and J 0 bases, leaving 13 bases between the germline ends. Germline V CDR1 and CDR2: LGHDT, YNNKEL (reference sequence). The CDR3 sequence is 15 residues long. Written as DNA, the CDR3 is TGTGCCAGCAGCCCTCGGGACACCAGCTCCTACGAGCAGTACTTC. Amino acids: CASSPRDTSSYEQYF.

This clonotype was observed a handful of times. The J gene is TRBJ2-7, the V gene TRBV2; 8 nucleotides agree with TRBD1. J lost 3 bases, V lost 6 bases, and 4 bases had no gene match. Germline assignment: CDR1 SNHLY and CDR2 FYNNEI. The CDR3 has 13 amino acids. The CDR3 sequence: CASRATGGYEQYF. CDR3 DNA sequence: TGTGCCAGCAGGGCTACAGGGGGCTACGAGCAGTACTTC.

This clonotype was seen only a few times. The rearrangement uses TRBV5-6 and TRBJ2-3; maybe TRBD2 (5 bases). V gave up 2 bases and J gave up 4 bases, with 8 bases separating them. Germline CDR1 reads SGHDT; CDR2 reads YYEEEE. This CDR3 is built from 13 residues. The DNA for the CDR3 is TGTGCCAGCAGCTTTCTAGCTCCAGATACGCAGTATTTT. This translates into CASSFLAPDTQYF.

The genes are TRBV28 and TRBJ2-5; 7 positions agree with TRBD1. The length of the CDR3 is 15 residues. Germline lookup yields CDR1 MDHEN and CDR2 SYDVKM. J gave up 2 bases and V 3 bases, and 6 bases lay outside the gene matches. The CDR3 sequence: CASSLGQNHQETQYF. Here the CDR3 DNA reads TGTGCCAGCAGTTTGGGACAGAACCATCAAGAGACCCAGTACTTC.

The J gene is TRBJ1-2, the V gene TRBV20-1; TRBD1 is a possible D gene (6 bases). The CDR3 contains 11 residues. Trimming pared 4 bases from V and 8 bases from J, leaving 11 bases between. From germline, CDR1 is DFQATT and CDR2 SNEGSKA (reference sequence). CDR3 amino acids: CSATQGKGYTF. DNA for the CDR3: TGCAGTGCTACACAGGGAAAAGGCTACACCTTC.

This clonotype was counted between two and nine times. This may be a read error: a much more frequent sequence differs by one nucleotide. The V call is TRBV4-1, the J call TRBJ2-1, with D perhaps matching TRBD2 (5 bases). The V gene's germline CDR1 is MGHRA and CDR2 YSYEKL. This CDR3 has 15 amino acids. The CDR3 coding sequence is TGCGCCAGCAGCCAGACGGCGGGCTCCTACAATAAGCAGTTCTTC. Amino acid sequence: CASSQTAGSYNKQFF.

This clonotype has just a few counts. This chain uses TRBV28 with TRBJ2-4; possible D gene TRBD1, 5 bases. There are 20 residues in the CDR3. Trimming left V 2 bases short and J 0 bases short, with 23 bases between. CDR1 MDHEN and CDR2 SYDVKM come from the germline V gene. The CDR3 nucleotides read TGTGCCAGCAGTTTAGCGGCAGGGCCCGAACGGATCCTAGCCAAAAACATTCAGTACTTC. Encoded protein: CASSLAAGPERILAKNIQYF.

The chain recombines TRBV5-1 with TRBJ1-1; D perhaps matches TRBD1 (6 bases). Trimming left V 6 bases short and J 0 bases short, with 18 bases between. The CDR3 length is 16 residues. Germline V gives CDR1 SGHRS, CDR2 YFSETQ. CDR3 DNA: TGCGCCAGCACTCTGACGGCTCAGGGGATGAACACTGAAGCTTTCTTT. It encodes CASTLTAQGMNTEAFF.

V and J are TRBV9 and TRBJ2-3; 9 nucleotides line up with TRBD2. V dropped 4 bases and J dropped 0; count of bases not matched to a gene: 6. In germline, CDR1 is SGDLS, CDR2 YYNGEE. The CDR3 is made up of 16 amino acids. For the CDR3, the DNA is TGTGCCAGCAGCATCCTAGCGGGGATAAGCACAGATACGCAGTATTTT. As protein: CASSILAGISTDTQYF.

This clonotype showed up just a few times. The rearrangement uses TRBV12-3 or TRBV12-4 and TRBJ1-5; the D is unclear. The CDR3 sequence is 14 residues long. V dropped 5 bases and J dropped 1 base, with 9 bases sitting between them. For the CDR3, the DNA is TGTGCCAGCAGTCCCCCTGAGAGCAATCAGCCCCAGCATTTT. Its translation: CASSPPESNQPQHF.

The sample holds many counts of this clonotype. The V and J genes are TRBV9 and TRBJ2-3; a possible D gene is TRBD2 (6 bases). There are 15 residues in the CDR3. The ends were cut back, 0 bases at V and 3 bases at J, with 11 bases in the middle. The germline CDR1 and CDR2 sequences are SGDLS and YYNGEE. CDR3 nucleotide sequence: TGTGCCAGCAGCGTAGTTCCGACTAGGACAGATACGCAGTATTTT. Translating it yields CASSVVPTRTDTQYF.

This clonotype was recorded a few times. Here the CDR3 DNA reads TGTGCCAGCAGTGAAGCATGGGGGGCTGAAGCTTTCTTT. This encodes CASSEAWGAEAFF. The chain carries TRBV6-1 and TRBJ1-1; D possibly corresponds to TRBD1 (5 bases). Trimming left V 0 bases short and J 6 bases short, with 8 bases between. The CDR3 sequence is 13 residues long. Germline CDR1 MNHNS, CDR2 SASEGT.

This clonotype has a handful of counts. The chain recombines TRBV12-3 or TRBV12-4 with TRBJ1-6; the match to TRBD1 covers 7 bases. V was clipped by 7 bases and J by 10 bases; unmatched bases: 10. This CDR3 has 14 amino acids. The CDR3 bases are TGTGCCAGCACTCTGACAGGGTCACAATCACCCCTCCACTTT. Encoded protein: CASTLTGSQSPLHF.

DNA for the CDR3: TGTGCCAGCAGTCTGGGGAGAGCAGATGTGCAGTATTTT. Its protein is CASSLGRADVQYF. The rearrangement links TRBV12-3 or TRBV12-4 to TRBJ2-3, with D tentatively TRBD2 (5 bases). The CDR3 loop spans 13 amino acids. V gave up 5 bases and J gave up 11 bases, with 17 bases separating them.

There are a few counts of this clonotype. The chain links TRBV6-1 to TRBJ1-1; D is ambiguous. The CDR3 loop spans 13 amino acids. V was trimmed by 2 bases and J by 1 base, leaving 5 bases between them. Per germline, CDR1 MNHNS and CDR2 SASEGT. CDR3 DNA: TGTGCCAGCAGTGAATCTAGGAACACTGAAGCTTTCTTT. It translates to CASSESRNTEAFF.

This clonotype was seen only a few times. The chain carries TRBV12-3 or TRBV12-4 and TRBJ2-5; unclear D gene. Trimming removed 4 bases at V and 0 bases at J, with 12 bases between. There are 15 residues in the CDR3. The CDR3 spells CASSSPGRYQETQYF. CDR3 sequence (DNA): TGTGCCAGCAGTTCCCCTGGTCGGTACCAAGAGACCCAGTACTTC.

This clonotype was recorded a few times. This CDR3 reads CASSLGRPQRTFF. CDR3 bases: TGTGCCAGCAGCCTAGGACGCCCCCAGCGAACTTTCTTT. This rearrangement joins TRBV6-2 or TRBV6-3 to TRBJ1-1; D uncertain. CDR3 length: 13 amino acids. Per germline, CDR1 MNHEY and CDR2 SVGEGT. Trimming cost V 6 bases and J 12 bases, with 20 bases left between them.

There are a few counts of this clonotype. The chain carries TRBV7-2 and TRBJ2-1; D is uncertain. CDR1 is SGHTA and CDR2 is FQGNSA in the germline V gene. The ends were cut back, 2 bases at V and 6 bases at J, with 8 bases in the middle. The CDR3 runs to 13 residues. The CDR3 region has the DNA TGTGCCAGCAGCTTAAACAGCCCCAATGAGCAGTTCTTC. It translates to CASSLNSPNEQFF.